These 25 T cell receptor beta chains were all obtained from the same sample, sequenced in a study of T-cell memory formation after mild COVID-19. TCRdb called the 5' RACE reads again in MiXCR, with one record for every CDR3 protein. The data contain about 160,000 distinct CDR3 sequences, roughly 31% of them seen just once; the ten biggest clones take up more than 10%. What was sequenced was PBMCs or a T cell subset sorted from them (not recorded which). These TCRs come from an adult woman who had mild COVID-19 (a few samples of this study predate the infection). Cell type and time point are not known.

V is TRBV5-1 and J is TRBJ1-2; weak D call: TRBD1 (5 bases). The CDR3 is 15 residues long. V was pared by 5 bases and J by 3 bases, with 17 bases between. Germline V gene sequence: CDR1 SGHRS, CDR2 YFSETQ. CDR3 in DNA: TGCGCCAGCAGTTCAGGACAAGGCTGGGACTATGGCTACACCTTC. This translates into CASSSGQGWDYGYTF. Variable domain in full (rest from reference TRBV5-1 and TRBJ1-2): KAGVTQTPRYLIKTRGQQVTLSCSPISGHRSVSWYQQTPGQGLQFLFEYFSETQRNKGNFPGRFSGRQFSNSRSEMNVSTLELGDSALYLCASSSGQGWDYGYTFGSGTRLTVV.

This clonotype was counted between two and nine times. The rearrangement uses TRBV7-9 and TRBJ1-2; a weak D match, TRBD1 (6 bases). This CDR3 has 15 residues. Germline V gives CDR1 SEHNR, CDR2 FQNEAQ (reference sequence). V was cut by 11 bases and J by 10 bases, with 29 bases left in between. The CDR3 nucleotides read TGTGCCGGCGATCCCTTGGGGCCCGGGACAAATTTCTACACCTTC. Translating it yields CAGDPLGPGTNFYTF.

This rearrangement joins TRBV12-3 or TRBV12-4 to TRBJ2-7, with TRBD2 matching over 7 bases. Trimming removed 5 bases from V and 3 bases from J; junction bases left unmatched: 10. This CDR3 has 15 amino acids. The CDR3 DNA is TGTGCCAGCAGTGACTACCGGGACTACCTCTACGAGCAGTACTTC. It yields the protein CASSDYRDYLYEQYF.

V is TRBV6-5 and J is TRBJ2-3; 12 bases are a match to TRBD2. This CDR3 comprises 21 residues. Germline CDR1 is MNHEY and CDR2 is SVGAGI. Trimming took 1 base from V and 1 from J; bases not matched to a gene: 15. CDR3 in amino acids: CASSYWASGRARKGGTDTQYF. CDR3 bases: TGTGCCAGCAGTTACTGGGCTAGCGGGAGGGCTCGAAAAGGGGGCACAGATACGCAGTATTTT.

The chain joins TRBV7-3 to TRBJ2-3; TRBD1 matches 11 bases. Trimming took 5 bases from V and 2 from J; bases not matched to a gene: 9. Germline CDR1 SGHTA, CDR2 FQGTGA. The CDR3 spans 17 residues. The chain's CDR3 is CASSTGTGGPTTDTQYF. The CDR3 coding sequence is TGTGCCAGCAGCACCGGGACAGGGGGGCCCACCACAGATACGCAGTATTTT.

J is TRBJ2-7 and V is TRBV30; D possibly uses TRBD1 or TRBD2 (5 bases each). The CDR3 has 12 residues. Germline CDR1 is GTSNPN and CDR2 is SVGIG (reference sequence). V dropped 2 bases and J dropped 3 bases, with 8 bases sitting between them. The CDR3 DNA reads TGTGCCTGGAGTCGGGACGGCTACGAGCAGTACTTC. Translating gives CAWSRDGYEQYF.

This clonotype has only a few counts. CDR3 DNA: TGTGCCAGCAGCCCCCGGACAGGGGCTAATTCACCCCTCCACTTT. It is translated as CASSPRTGANSPLHF. The chain uses TRBV9 and TRBJ1-6; the match to TRBD1 covers 9 bases. The ends lost 4 bases at V and 6 bases at J; junction bases unmatched: 5. This CDR3 region has 15 residues. Looked up from germline, CDR1 is SGDLS and CDR2 is YYNGEE.

The sample holds a few counts of this clonotype. The chain uses TRBV10-3 and TRBJ1-2; tentatively, D is TRBD1 (5 bases). The V end was cut by 6 bases, the J end by 1 base, with 6 bases between. Germline V gene data show CDR1 as ENHRY and CDR2 as SYGVKD. The CDR3 runs 12 residues. CDR3 amino acids: CAISDSNYGYTF. The DNA for the CDR3 is TGTGCCATCAGCGACAGTAACTATGGCTACACCTTC.

The sample holds a few counts of this clonotype. The V gene is TRBV4-2, the J gene TRBJ2-1; D not certain. Germline V lookup: CDR1 LGHNA, CDR2 YNFKEQ. Between the trimmed V and J ends, which lost 1 base and 8 bases, there was a span of 3 bases. The CDR3 has 11 residues. The CDR3 nucleotides are TGTGCCAGCAGCCAAGGGGATGAGCAGTTCTTC. Translating it yields CASSQGDEQFF.

The rearrangement uses TRBV10-3 and TRBJ2-1; possibly TRBD1 or TRBD2 for D (7 bases each). Trimming took off 10 bases at V and 4 bases at J, with 17 bases between the two ends. The CDR3 runs to 14 residues. Germline V gene lookup returns CDR1 ENHRY and CDR2 SYGVKD. This CDR3 is CATQGGRKYNEQFF. In DNA, the CDR3 is TGTGCCACCCAGGGGGGGAGAAAATACAATGAGCAGTTCTTC.

The rearrangement uses TRBV7-2 and TRBJ2-7; no definite D call. The CDR3 length is 13 residues. Trimming shortened V by 7 bases and J by 0 bases, and 10 bases separated the two germline ends. CDR1 and CDR2 (germline): SGHTA, FQGNSA. This chain's CDR3 is CASIPRSSYEQYF. CDR3 sequence (DNA): TGTGCCAGCATCCCCAGGAGCTCCTACGAGCAGTACTTC.

The sample holds a few counts of this clonotype. This chain uses TRBV30 with TRBJ2-1, with a tentative D call TRBD2 (5 bases). CDR1 is GTSNPN, CDR2 SVGIG, per germline (reference sequence). The CDR3 is made up of 16 amino acids. The germline V and J ends were trimmed by 3 bases and 0 bases, with 15 bases remaining between them. CDR3 DNA: TGTGCCTGGAGGGAGCTTGGCGGGCGCTCCTACAATGAGCAGTTCTTC. It specifies CAWRELGGRSYNEQFF.

J is TRBJ2-5 and V is TRBV20-1; a possible D gene is TRBD2 (6 bases). The CDR3 runs 14 residues. In germline, CDR1 is DFQATT, CDR2 SNEGSKA (reference sequence). Trimming cost V 6 bases and J 5 bases, with 19 bases left between them. The CDR3 nucleotides read TGCAGTGCAATAAAGGGAGGAGGCGGCGAGACCCAGTACTTC. This sequence encodes CSAIKGGGGETQYF.

The chain couples TRBV7-9 to TRBJ2-1; D is unclear. Looked up from germline, CDR1 is SEHNR and CDR2 is FQNEAQ (reference sequence). V was clipped by 2 bases and J by 12 bases, with 11 bases between them. The CDR3 length is 12 residues. The CDR3 region has the DNA TGTGCCAGCAGCTTACCCCCAAGTGGGCAGTTCTTC. Translated: CASSLPPSGQFF.

V is TRBV6-5 and J is TRBJ2-2, with a weak D call TRBD2 (7 bases). The V gene's germline CDR1 is MNHEY and CDR2 SVGAGI. The CDR3 is 16 residues long. Trimming took off 2 bases at V and 5 bases at J, with 15 bases between the two ends. The CDR3 loop is CASSYNGGRLTGELFF. The CDR3 DNA follows: TGTGCCAGCAGTTACAACGGGGGGCGGTTGACCGGGGAGCTGTTTTTT.

The sample holds a few counts of this clonotype. The chain has TRBV20-1 and TRBJ2-2; D is possibly TRBD1 (5 bases). This CDR3 has 14 residues. V was shortened by 3 bases and J by 4 bases, with 12 bases between the two germline ends. Germline assignment: CDR1 DFQATT and CDR2 SNEGSKA (reference sequence). Here the CDR3 DNA reads TGCAGTGCTAGCCTAGGGGTAACCACCGGGGAGCTGTTTTTT. Amino acids: CSASLGVTTGELFF.

In this sample, this clonotype turned up a few times. J is TRBJ1-4 and V is TRBV6-6; D may be TRBD1 (5 bases). The germline V gene encodes CDR1 MNHNY and CDR2 SVGAGI (reference sequence). V was pared by 2 bases and J by 8 bases, with 15 bases between. This CDR3 contains 15 residues. The CDR3 spells CASSYREAEGEKLFF. CDR3 DNA sequence: TGTGCCAGCAGTTACAGGGAGGCAGAGGGGGAAAAACTGTTTTTT.

This clonotype was observed a handful of times. CDR3: CASSPSPAGRRTEAFF. CDR3 bases: TGCGCCAGCAGCCCAAGCCCTGCGGGGCGCCGCACTGAAGCTTTCTTT. The gene calls are TRBV5-1 and TRBJ1-1; possibly TRBD1 for D (5 bases). Germline V lookup: CDR1 SGHRS, CDR2 YFSETQ. CDR3 length: 16 residues. Trimming cost V 4 bases and J 4 bases, with 20 bases left between them.

There are a few counts of this clonotype. V usage is TRBV27 and J usage is TRBJ1-1, with a weak D call TRBD1 (6 bases). Trimming pared 4 bases from V and 1 base from J, leaving 13 bases between. Germline V gene lookup returns CDR1 MNHEY and CDR2 SMNVEV (reference sequence). CDR3 length: 15 amino acids. CDR3 residues: CASSYQGFGNTEAFF. The CDR3 DNA reads TGTGCCAGCAGTTATCAGGGGTTTGGGAACACTGAAGCTTTCTTT.

The V gene is TRBV12-3 or TRBV12-4, the J gene TRBJ2-3; D not certain. The CDR3 runs 15 residues. V shed 7 bases and J shed 4 bases, with 18 bases lying between them. CDR3 protein: CASTLASRSADTQYF. CDR3 nucleotides: TGTGCCAGCACCCTTGCCTCGCGTTCCGCAGATACGCAGTATTTT.

DNA for the CDR3: TGTGCCAGCAGCCAAGATTGGGCTGCGGGGGCCAACGTCCTGACTTTC. Its protein product is CASSQDWAAGANVLTF. This chain connects TRBV4-2 to TRBJ2-6, with D uncertain. Between the trimmed V and J ends, which lost 0 bases and 4 bases, there was a span of 10 bases. The V gene's germline CDR1 is LGHNA and CDR2 YNFKEQ. This CDR3 has 16 amino acids.

The chain uses TRBV6-6 and TRBJ2-7; TRBD1 might be the D (6 bases). V shed 6 bases and J shed 3 bases, with 15 bases lying between them. CDR1 and CDR2 (germline): MNHNY, SVGAGI (reference sequence). The CDR3 is 14 residues long. The CDR3 DNA reads TGTGCCAGCAGCTTCGGACAGCTATACTACGAGCAGTACTTC. As protein: CASSFGQLYYEQYF.

In nucleotides, the CDR3 is TGCGCCAGCAGCTTGGTCAAGAACTATGGCTACACCTTC. It yields the protein CASSLVKNYGYTF. The V and J genes are TRBV5-1 and TRBJ1-2; no definite D call. Germline V gene sequence: CDR1 SGHRS, CDR2 YFSETQ. The CDR3 loop spans 13 amino acids. The V and J ends lost 0 bases and 2 bases respectively, with 5 bases between them.

A few counts support this clonotype. The CDR3 DNA follows: TGCAGTGCTATTACTAGCGGTAGGGATACGCAGTATTTT. Its translation is CSAITSGRDTQYF. The chain couples TRBV20-1 to TRBJ2-3; 8 nucleotides match TRBD2. Germline-derived CDR1 and CDR2 are DFQATT and SNEGSKA (reference sequence). The CDR3 is 13 residues long. V lost 4 bases and J lost 6; bases outside the gene matches: 6.

The CDR3 protein is CASSLAGRMVDTQYF. The DNA of the CDR3 is TGTGCCAGCAGCTTAGCGGGGAGAATGGTAGATACGCAGTATTTT. The chain joins TRBV7-8 to TRBJ2-3, with D possibly matching TRBD2 (5 bases). Trimming took 0 bases from V and 5 from J, leaving 12 bases between them. The CDR3 runs 15 residues. Germline assignment: CDR1 SGHVS and CDR2 FQNEAQ.